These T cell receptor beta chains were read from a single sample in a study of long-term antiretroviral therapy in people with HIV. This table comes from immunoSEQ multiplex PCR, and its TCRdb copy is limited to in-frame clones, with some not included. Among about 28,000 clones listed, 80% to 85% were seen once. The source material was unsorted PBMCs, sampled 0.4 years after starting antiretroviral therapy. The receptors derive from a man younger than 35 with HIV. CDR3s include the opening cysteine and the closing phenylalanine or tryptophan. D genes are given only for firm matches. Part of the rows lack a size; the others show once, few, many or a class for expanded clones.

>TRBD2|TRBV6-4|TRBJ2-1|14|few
TGTGCCAGCAGTGAAGGACTAGCGGGAGATGGGCAGTTCTTC
CASSEGLAGDGQFF
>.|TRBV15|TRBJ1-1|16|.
TGTGCCACCAGCAGATCTCGTTCAGGGTGGGGCACTGAAGCTTTCTTT
CATSRSRSGWGTEAFF
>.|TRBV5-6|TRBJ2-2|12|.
TGTGCCAGCAGCTTCTGGACCGGGGAGCTGTTTTTT
CASSFWTGELFF
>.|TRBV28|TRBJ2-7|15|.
TGTGCCAGCAGCTCGATGTTCCAGGGAGCCTACGAGCAGTACTTC
CASSSMFQGAYEQYF
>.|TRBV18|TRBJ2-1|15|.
TGTGCCAGCTCACCAAGGACAAGCTCCTACAATGAGCAGTTCTTC
CASSPRTSSYNEQFF
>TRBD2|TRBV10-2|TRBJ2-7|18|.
TGCGCCAGCAGTGAGCCTGGGGTGACTAGCGGGGCCTTGTACGAGCAGTACTTC
CASSEPGVTSGALYEQYF
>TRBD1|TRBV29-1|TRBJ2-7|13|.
TGCAGCGTTGGGGACAGGCGCTCCTACGAGCAGTACTTC
CSVGDRRSYEQYF
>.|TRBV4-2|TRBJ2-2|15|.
TGTGCCAGCAGCCAAGAAGGCAGGGGCACCGGGGAGCTGTTTTTT
CASSQEGRGTGELFF
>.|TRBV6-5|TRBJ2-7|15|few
TGTGCCAGCAGTTACTCGAACAGGGCTGCCTACGAGCAGTACTTC
CASSYSNRAAYEQYF
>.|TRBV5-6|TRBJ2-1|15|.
TGTGCCAGCAGCTGGGACGGTAGCTCCTACAATGAGCAGTTCTTC
CASSWDGSSYNEQFF
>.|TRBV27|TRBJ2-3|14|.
TGTGCCAGCAGCCACCAAAGGGGCACAGATACGCAGTATTTT
CASSHQRGTDTQYF
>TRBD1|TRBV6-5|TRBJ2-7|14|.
TGTGCCAGCAGTTGGACAGGGGATGAGGACGAGCAGTACTTC
CASSWTGDEDEQYF
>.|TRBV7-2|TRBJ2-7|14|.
TGTGCCAGCAGCTCCCAATTACTTACCTACGAGCAGTACTTC
CASSSQLLTYEQYF
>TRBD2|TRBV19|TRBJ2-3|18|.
TGTGCCAGTACCACTAGCGGGGCCGACTCCCGTCCCACAGATACGCAGTATTTT
CASTTSGADSRPTDTQYF
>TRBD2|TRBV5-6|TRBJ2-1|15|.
TGTGCCAGCAGCGATAGCGGGACCTCCTACAATGAGCAGTTCTTC
CASSDSGTSYNEQFF
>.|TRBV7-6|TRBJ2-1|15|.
TGTGCCAGCAGCCCGGGACTGGCTATTGGCAATGAGCAGTTCTTC
CASSPGLAIGNEQFF
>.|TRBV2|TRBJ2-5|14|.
TGTGCCAGCAGTGAAGAAGCAGGGGACGAGACCCAGTACTTC
CASSEEAGDETQYF
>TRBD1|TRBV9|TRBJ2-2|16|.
TGTGCCAGCAGCGTAGTCGAGGGGGCAAGCACCGGGGAGCTGTTTTTT
CASSVVEGASTGELFF
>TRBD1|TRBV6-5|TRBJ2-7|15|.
TGTGCCAGCAGTTACGGGACAGGAAGGTCCTACGAGCAGTACTTC
CASSYGTGRSYEQYF
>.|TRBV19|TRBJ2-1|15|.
TGTGCCAGTAAAGGAGGGGTACGCTCCTACAATGAGCAGTTCTTC
CASKGGVRSYNEQFF
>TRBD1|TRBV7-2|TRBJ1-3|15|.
TGTGCCAGCAGCTTCCAGGGGGAATCTGGAAACACCATATATTTT
CASSFQGESGNTIYF
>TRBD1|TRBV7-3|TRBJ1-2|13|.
TGTGCCAGCAGCTTAAGTGGGACAGTCGGCTACACCTTC
CASSLSGTVGYTF
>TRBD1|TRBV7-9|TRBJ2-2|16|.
TGTGCCAGCAGCCACCCGGGACAGAGGGTCCACGGGGAGCTGTTTTTT
CASSHPGQRVHGELFF
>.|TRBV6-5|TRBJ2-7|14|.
TGTGCCAGCAGTTACTCGTTCGGGGGATACGAGCAGTACTTC
CASSYSFGGYEQYF
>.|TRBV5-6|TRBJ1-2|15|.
TGTGCCAGCAGCTTGGGACAGTATGTGATCTATGGCTACACCTTC
CASSLGQYVIYGYTF
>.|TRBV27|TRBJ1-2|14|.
TGTGCCAGCAGTTTATCGGGTGGTGTAGGGAACTACACCTTC
CASSLSGGVGNYTF
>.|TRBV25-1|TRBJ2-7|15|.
TGTGCCAGCAGTGCCCCCCGGCTCAGCTCCTACGAGCAGTACTTC
CASSAPRLSSYEQYF
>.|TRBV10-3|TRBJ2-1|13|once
TGTGCCATCAGTGATCAGGGGTACAATGAGCAGTTCTTC
CAISDQGYNEQFF
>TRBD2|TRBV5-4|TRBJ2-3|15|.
TGTGCCAGCAGCTTTGCGTCTAGCGGGGGAAATACGCAGTATTTT
CASSFASSGGNTQYF
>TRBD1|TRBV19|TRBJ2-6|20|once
TGTGCCAGTACCCCCCGGGGGACAGGGGCTGGAACTGGAGGGGCCAACGTCCTGACTTTC
CASTPRGTGAGTGGANVLTF
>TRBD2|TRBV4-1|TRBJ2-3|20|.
TGCGCCAGCAGCCAAGATGGGGGGTTGGGGACTACGTCTAGCACAGATACGCAGTATTTT
CASSQDGGLGTTSSTDTQYF
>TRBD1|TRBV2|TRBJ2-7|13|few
TGTGCCAGCGACCGGACAGGGCTCTACGAGCAGTACTTC
CASDRTGLYEQYF
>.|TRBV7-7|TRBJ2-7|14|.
TGTGCCAGCAGCTTCCGGGACGGAACCTACGAGCAGTACTTC
CASSFRDGTYEQYF
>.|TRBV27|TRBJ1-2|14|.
TGTGCCAGCAGTTTTGGGGGAAGCGGCTATGGCTACACCTTC
CASSFGGSGYGYTF
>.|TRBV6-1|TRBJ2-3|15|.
TGTGCCAGCAGTGAACGGCTTAAAAGCGGAGATACGCAGTATTTT
CASSERLKSGDTQYF
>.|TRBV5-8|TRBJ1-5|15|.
TGTGCCAGCAGCTTCCCCGGACTCTCTACGCAGCCCCAGCATTTT
CASSFPGLSTQPQHF
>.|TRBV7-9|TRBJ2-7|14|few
TGTGCCAGCAGCCCTCAGGGGGGAATCTACGAGCAGTACTTC
CASSPQGGIYEQYF
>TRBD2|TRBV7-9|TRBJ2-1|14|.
TGTGCCAGCAGCTTAGCTAGCGGGAGAAATGAGCAGTTCTTC
CASSLASGRNEQFF
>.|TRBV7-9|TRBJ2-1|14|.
TGTGCCAGCAGCTTAACTACCACTACGGATGAGCAGTTCTTC
CASSLTTTTDEQFF
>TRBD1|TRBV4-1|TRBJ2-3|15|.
TGCGCCAGCAGCAGAGGGGGCTCCTTCACAGATACGCAGTATTTT
CASSRGGSFTDTQYF
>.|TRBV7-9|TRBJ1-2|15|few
TGTGCCAGCAGCTTATCGGCCTCAACCATCTATGGCTACACCTTC
CASSLSASTIYGYTF
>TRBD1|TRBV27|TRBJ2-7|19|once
TGTGCCAGCAGTAGGCAGGGACAGGGTGTTGGCGAGCCGGGCTACGAGCAGTACTTC
CASSRQGQGVGEPGYEQYF
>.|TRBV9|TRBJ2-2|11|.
TGTGCCAGCAGCGTAGCTCGGGAGCTGTTTTTT
CASSVARELFF
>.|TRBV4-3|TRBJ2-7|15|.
TGCGCCAGCAGCCAAGATATGGCTCAGGTTAACGAGCAGTACTTC
CASSQDMAQVNEQYF